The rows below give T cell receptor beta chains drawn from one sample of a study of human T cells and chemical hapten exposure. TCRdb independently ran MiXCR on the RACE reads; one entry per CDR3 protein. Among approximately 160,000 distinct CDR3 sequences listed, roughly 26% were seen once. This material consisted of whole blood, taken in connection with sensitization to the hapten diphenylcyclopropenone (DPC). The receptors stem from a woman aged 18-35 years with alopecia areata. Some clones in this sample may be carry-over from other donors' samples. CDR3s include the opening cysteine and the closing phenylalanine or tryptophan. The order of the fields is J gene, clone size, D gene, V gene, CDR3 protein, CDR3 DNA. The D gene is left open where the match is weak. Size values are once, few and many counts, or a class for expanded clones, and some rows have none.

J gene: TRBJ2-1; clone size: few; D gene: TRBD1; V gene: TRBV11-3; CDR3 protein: CASSSDRDNEQFF; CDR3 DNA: TGTGCCAGCAGCTCGGACAGGGACAATGAGCAGTTCTTC
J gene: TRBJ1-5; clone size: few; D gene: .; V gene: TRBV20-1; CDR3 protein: CSARSGNSNQPQHF; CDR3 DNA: TGCAGTGCTAGGTCGGGGAATAGCAATCAGCCCCAGCATTTT
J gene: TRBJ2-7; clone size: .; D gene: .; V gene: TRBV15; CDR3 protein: CATSRQNPYEQYF; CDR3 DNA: TGTGCCACCAGCAGACAGAATCCCTACGAGCAGTACTTC
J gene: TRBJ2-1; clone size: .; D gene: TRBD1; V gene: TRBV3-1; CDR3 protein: CASSQVAGTGAFF; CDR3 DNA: TGTGCCAGCAGCCAAGTGGCCGGGACAGGGGCGTTCTTC
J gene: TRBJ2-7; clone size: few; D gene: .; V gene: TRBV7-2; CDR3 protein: CASSPPAGYEQYF; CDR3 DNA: TGTGCCAGCAGCCCGCCAGCGGGCTACGAGCAGTACTTC
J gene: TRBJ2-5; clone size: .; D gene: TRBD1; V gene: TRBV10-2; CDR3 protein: CASSGPWDSGTQYF; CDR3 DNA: TGCGCCAGCAGTGGCCCCTGGGACAGCGGGACCCAGTACTTC
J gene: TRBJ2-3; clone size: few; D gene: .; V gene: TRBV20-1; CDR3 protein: CSAGIGGPADTQYF; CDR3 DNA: TGCAGTGCTGGGATCGGGGGGCCGGCAGATACGCAGTATTTT
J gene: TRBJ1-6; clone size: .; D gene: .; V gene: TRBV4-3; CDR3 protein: CASSQEEFSPLHF; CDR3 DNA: TGCGCCAGCAGCCAAGAAGAGTTTTCACCCCTCCACTTT
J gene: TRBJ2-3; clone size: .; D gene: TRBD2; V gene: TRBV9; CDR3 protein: CASTPSAGDTDTQYF; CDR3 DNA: TGTGCCAGCACCCCTTCAGCGGGAGACACAGATACGCAGTATTTT
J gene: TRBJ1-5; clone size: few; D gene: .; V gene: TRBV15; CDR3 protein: CATSREAASNQPQHF; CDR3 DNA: TGTGCCACCAGCAGAGAAGCAGCTAGCAATCAGCCCCAGCATTTT
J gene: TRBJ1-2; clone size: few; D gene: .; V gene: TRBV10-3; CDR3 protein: CAIRPGDLYGYTF; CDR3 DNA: TGTGCCATCCGTCCAGGGGACCTCTATGGCTACACCTTC
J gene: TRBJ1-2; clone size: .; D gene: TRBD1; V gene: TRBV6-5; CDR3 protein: CAGADRDGYTF; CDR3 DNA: TGTGCCGGGGCAGACAGGGATGGCTACACCTTC
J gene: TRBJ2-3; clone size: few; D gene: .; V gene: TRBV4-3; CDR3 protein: CASSQEASGTDTQYF; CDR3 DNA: TGCGCCAGCAGCCAAGAGGCTAGCGGCACAGATACGCAGTATTTT
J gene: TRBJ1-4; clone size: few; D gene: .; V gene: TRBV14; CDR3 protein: CASSLFPREEKLFF; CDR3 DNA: TGTGCCAGCAGCCTATTCCCCCGGGAGGAAAAACTGTTTTTT
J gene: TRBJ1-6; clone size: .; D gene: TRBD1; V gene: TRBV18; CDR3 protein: CASARTGDNSPLHF; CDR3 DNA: TGTGCCAGCGCCCGGACAGGGGACAATTCACCCCTCCACTTT